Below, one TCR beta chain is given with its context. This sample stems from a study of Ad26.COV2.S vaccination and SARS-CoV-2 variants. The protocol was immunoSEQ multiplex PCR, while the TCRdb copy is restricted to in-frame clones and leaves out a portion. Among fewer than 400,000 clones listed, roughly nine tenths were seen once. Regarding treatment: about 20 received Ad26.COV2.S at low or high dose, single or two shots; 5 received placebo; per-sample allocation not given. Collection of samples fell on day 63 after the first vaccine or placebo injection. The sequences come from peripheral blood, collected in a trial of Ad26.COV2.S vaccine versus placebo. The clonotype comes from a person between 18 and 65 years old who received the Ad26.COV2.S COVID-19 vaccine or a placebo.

The CDR3 bases are TGTGCCATCAGTGAGTCAACGGTTAAGAATTCACCCCTCCACTTT. Translation: CAISESTVKNSPLHF. This rearrangement joins TRBV10-3 to TRBJ1-6; unclear D gene. Germline loops: CDR1 ENHRY, CDR2 SYGVKD. V was cut by 0 bases and J by 7 bases, with 10 bases left in between. The length of the CDR3 is 15 residues.